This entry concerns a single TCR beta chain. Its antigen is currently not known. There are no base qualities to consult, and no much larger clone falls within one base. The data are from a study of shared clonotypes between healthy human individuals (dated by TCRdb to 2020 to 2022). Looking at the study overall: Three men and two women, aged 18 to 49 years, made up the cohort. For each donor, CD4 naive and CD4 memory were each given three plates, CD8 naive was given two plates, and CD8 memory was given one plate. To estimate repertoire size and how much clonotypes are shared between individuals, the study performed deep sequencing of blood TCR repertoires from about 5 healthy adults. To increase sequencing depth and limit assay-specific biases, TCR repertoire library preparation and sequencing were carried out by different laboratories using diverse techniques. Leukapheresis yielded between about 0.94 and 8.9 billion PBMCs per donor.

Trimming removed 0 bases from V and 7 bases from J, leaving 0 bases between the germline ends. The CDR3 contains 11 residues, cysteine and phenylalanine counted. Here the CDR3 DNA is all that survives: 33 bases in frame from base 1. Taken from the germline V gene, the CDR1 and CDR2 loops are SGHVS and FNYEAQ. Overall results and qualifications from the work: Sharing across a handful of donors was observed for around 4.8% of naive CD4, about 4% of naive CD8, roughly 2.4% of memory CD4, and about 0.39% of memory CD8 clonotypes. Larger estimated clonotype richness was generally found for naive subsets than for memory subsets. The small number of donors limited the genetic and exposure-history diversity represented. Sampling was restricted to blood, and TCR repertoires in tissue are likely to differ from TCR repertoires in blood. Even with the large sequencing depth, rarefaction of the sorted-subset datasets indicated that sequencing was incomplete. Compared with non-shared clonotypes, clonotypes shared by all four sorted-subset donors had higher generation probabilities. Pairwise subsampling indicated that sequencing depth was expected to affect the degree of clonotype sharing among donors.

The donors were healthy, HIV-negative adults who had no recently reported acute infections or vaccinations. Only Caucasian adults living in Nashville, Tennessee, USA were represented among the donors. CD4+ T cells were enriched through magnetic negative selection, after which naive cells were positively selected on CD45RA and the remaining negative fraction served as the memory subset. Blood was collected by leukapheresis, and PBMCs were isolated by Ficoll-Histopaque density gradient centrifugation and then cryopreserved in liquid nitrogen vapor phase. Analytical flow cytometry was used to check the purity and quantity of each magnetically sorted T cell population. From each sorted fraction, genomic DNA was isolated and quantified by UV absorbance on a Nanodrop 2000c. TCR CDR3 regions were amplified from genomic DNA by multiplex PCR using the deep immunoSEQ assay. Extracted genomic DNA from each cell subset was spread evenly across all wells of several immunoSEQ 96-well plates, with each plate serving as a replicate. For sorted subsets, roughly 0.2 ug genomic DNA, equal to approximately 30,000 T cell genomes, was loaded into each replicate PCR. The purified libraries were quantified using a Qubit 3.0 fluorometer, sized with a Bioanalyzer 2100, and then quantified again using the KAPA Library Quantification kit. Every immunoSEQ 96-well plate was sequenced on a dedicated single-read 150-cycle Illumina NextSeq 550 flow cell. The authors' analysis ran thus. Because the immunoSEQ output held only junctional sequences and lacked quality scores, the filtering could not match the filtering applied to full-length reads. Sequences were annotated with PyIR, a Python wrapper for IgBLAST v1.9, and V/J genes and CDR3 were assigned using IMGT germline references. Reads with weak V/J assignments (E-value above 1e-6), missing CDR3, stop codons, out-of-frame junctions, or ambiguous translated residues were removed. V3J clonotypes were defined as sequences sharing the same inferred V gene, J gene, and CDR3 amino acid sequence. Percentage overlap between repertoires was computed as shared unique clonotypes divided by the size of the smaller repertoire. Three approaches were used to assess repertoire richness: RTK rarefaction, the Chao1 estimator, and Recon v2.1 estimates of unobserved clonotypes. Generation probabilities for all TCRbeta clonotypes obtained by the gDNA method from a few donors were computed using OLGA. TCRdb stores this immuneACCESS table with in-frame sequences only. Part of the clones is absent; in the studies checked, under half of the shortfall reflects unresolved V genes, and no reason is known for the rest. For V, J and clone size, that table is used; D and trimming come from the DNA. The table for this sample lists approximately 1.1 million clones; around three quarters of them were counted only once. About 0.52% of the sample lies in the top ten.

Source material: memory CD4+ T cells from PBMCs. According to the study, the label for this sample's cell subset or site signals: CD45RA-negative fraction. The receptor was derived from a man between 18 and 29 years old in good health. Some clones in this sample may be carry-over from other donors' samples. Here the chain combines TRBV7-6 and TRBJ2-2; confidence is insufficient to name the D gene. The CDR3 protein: CASSLAGELFF. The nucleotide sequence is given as TGTGCCAGCAGCTTAGCCGGGGAGCTGTTTTTT.